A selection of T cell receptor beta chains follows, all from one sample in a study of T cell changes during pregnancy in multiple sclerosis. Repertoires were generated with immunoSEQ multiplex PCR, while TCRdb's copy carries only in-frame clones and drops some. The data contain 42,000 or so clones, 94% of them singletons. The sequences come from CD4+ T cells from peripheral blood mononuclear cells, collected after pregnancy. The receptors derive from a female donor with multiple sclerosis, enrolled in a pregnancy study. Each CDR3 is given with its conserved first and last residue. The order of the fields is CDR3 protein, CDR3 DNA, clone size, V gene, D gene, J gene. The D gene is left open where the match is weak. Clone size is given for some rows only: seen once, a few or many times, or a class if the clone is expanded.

CDR3: CASSFGTAGANVLTF
DNA: TGTGCCAGCAGCTTCGGGACTGCTGGGGCCAACGTCCTGACTTTC
size: .
V: TRBV7-3
D: .
J: TRBJ2-6

CDR3: CASGLIRDRGLETQYF
DNA: TGTGCTAGTGGTTTGATCCGGGACAGGGGGCTCGAGACCCAGTACTTC
size: .
V: TRBV12-5
D: TRBD1
J: TRBJ2-5

CDR3: CATSRGGGPSTDTQYF
DNA: TGTGCCACCAGCAGAGGGGGGGGACCCTCCACAGATACGCAGTATTTT
size: .
V: TRBV15
D: TRBD2
J: TRBJ2-3

CDR3: CASSDNLKGTSGPSYEQYF
DNA: TGTGCCAGCAGCGACAACCTCAAGGGGACTAGCGGACCTTCCTACGAGCAGTACTTC
size: .
V: TRBV5-4
D: TRBD2
J: TRBJ2-7

CDR3: CASSEHMNTEAFF
DNA: TGTGCCAGCAGTGAACACATGAACACTGAAGCTTTCTTT
size: once
V: TRBV6-1
D: .
J: TRBJ1-1

CDR3: CASSLLPGLQETQYF
DNA: TGTGCCAGCAGCTTGTTGCCGGGACTACAAGAGACCCAGTACTTC
size: .
V: TRBV5-5
D: TRBD2
J: TRBJ2-5

CDR3: CASSYTSTGPNEKLFF
DNA: TGTGCCAGCAGTTACACTTCCACAGGACCTAATGAAAAACTGTTTTTT
size: .
V: TRBV6-6
D: .
J: TRBJ1-4

CDR3: CASALRGYTDTQYF
DNA: TGTGCCAGCGCCTTGCGAGGCTACACAGATACGCAGTATTTT
size: .
V: TRBV19
D: .
J: TRBJ2-3

CDR3: CASSPRDRDNYGYTF
DNA: TGCGCCAGCAGCCCCCGGGACAGAGATAACTATGGCTACACCTTC
size: .
V: TRBV4-1
D: TRBD1
J: TRBJ1-2

CDR3: CASSEEDRWGEAFF
DNA: TGTGCCAGCAGTGAAGAGGACAGGTGGGGTGAAGCTTTCTTT
size: .
V: TRBV2
D: TRBD1
J: TRBJ1-1

CDR3: CASSLAGGQETQYF
DNA: TGTGCCAGCAGCTTGGCAGGGGGCCAGGAGACCCAGTACTTC
size: .
V: TRBV7-2
D: TRBD1
J: TRBJ2-5

CDR3: CASSAKGDRSNYGYTF
DNA: TGTGCCAGCAGCGCGAAGGGGGACAGATCTAACTATGGCTACACCTTC
size: .
V: TRBV9
D: TRBD1
J: TRBJ1-2

CDR3: CASSSTDTQYF
DNA: TGCGCCAGCAGCTCAACAGATACGCAGTATTTT
size: .
V: TRBV5-1
D: .
J: TRBJ2-3

CDR3: CASSLGLAGGRFPENEQFF
DNA: TGCGCCAGCAGCCTAGGACTAGCGGGGGGGCGTTTTCCGGAGAATGAGCAGTTCTTC
size: .
V: TRBV5-1
D: TRBD2
J: TRBJ2-1

CDR3: CAWNVVRDGYTF
DNA: TGTGCCTGGAACGTGGTCAGGGATGGCTACACCTTC
size: once
V: TRBV30
D: .
J: TRBJ1-2

CDR3: CSAKIGGKLFF
DNA: TGCAGTGCTAAGATCGGAGGAAAACTGTTTTTT
size: .
V: TRBV20-1
D: .
J: TRBJ1-4

CDR3: CASSTTRAIPNSPLHF
DNA: TGTGCCAGCAGCACCACGAGGGCCATCCCTAATTCACCCCTCCACTTT
size: .
V: TRBV27
D: .
J: TRBJ1-6

CDR3: CASSPGLAGGQETQYF
DNA: TGTGCCAGCAGCCCGGGACTAGCGGGGGGACAAGAGACCCAGTACTTC
size: once
V: TRBV27
D: TRBD2
J: TRBJ2-5

CDR3: CASSTGGPPTDTQYF
DNA: TGTGCCAGCAGTACAGGGGGCCCCCCCACAGATACGCAGTATTTT
size: .
V: TRBV14
D: TRBD1
J: TRBJ2-3

CDR3: CSVSVTGVASGANVLTF
DNA: TGCAGCGTGAGTGTGACAGGGGTCGCCTCTGGGGCCAACGTCCTGACTTTC
size: .
V: TRBV29-1
D: TRBD1
J: TRBJ2-6

CDR3: CASSSLAGGSYNEQFF
DNA: TGTGCCAGCAGCTCACTAGCGGGGGGCTCCTACAATGAGCAGTTCTTC
size: .
V: TRBV7-8
D: TRBD2
J: TRBJ2-1

CDR3: CASRPTSSPNGELFF
DNA: TGTGCCAGCAGACCGACTAGCTCCCCGAACGGGGAGCTGTTTTTT
size: .
V: TRBV7-3
D: TRBD2
J: TRBJ2-2

CDR3: CASGRGDRGYNSPLHF
DNA: TGTGCTAGTGGTCGGGGGGACAGGGGATACAATTCACCCCTCCACTTT
size: once
V: TRBV12-5
D: TRBD1
J: TRBJ1-6

CDR3: CASSESRLRYGYTF
DNA: TGTGCCAGCAGTGAGAGTAGATTGAGATATGGCTACACCTTC
size: .
V: TRBV6-1
D: .
J: TRBJ1-2

CDR3: CASRDRVFPSTEAFF
DNA: TGTGCCAGTCGAGACAGGGTTTTCCCGAGCACTGAAGCTTTCTTT
size: once
V: TRBV19
D: TRBD1
J: TRBJ1-1

CDR3: CASSQGQGYTSYEQYF
DNA: TGTGCCAGCAGCCAAGGGCAGGGCTACACATCCTACGAGCAGTACTTC
size: .
V: TRBV4-2
D: .
J: TRBJ2-7

CDR3: CASSLGTSGGSGEQFF
DNA: TGTGCCAGCAGCTTGGGGACTAGCGGGGGGAGCGGTGAGCAGTTCTTC
size: .
V: TRBV5-4
D: TRBD2
J: TRBJ2-1

CDR3: CASSIWAGDQPQHF
DNA: TGTGCCAGTAGTATTTGGGCAGGGGATCAGCCCCAGCATTTT
size: .
V: TRBV19
D: .
J: TRBJ1-5

CDR3: CASRRGLRTEAFF
DNA: TGTGCCAGTAGGAGAGGGCTGCGGACTGAAGCTTTCTTT
size: .
V: TRBV19
D: .
J: TRBJ1-1

CDR3: CASTQQGSSNTEAFF
DNA: TGTGCCAGCACCCAACAGGGCAGCTCTAACACTGAAGCTTTCTTT
size: .
V: TRBV4-2
D: .
J: TRBJ1-1

CDR3: CAWGTGGSREQYF
DNA: TGTGCCTGGGGGACAGGGGGCTCAAGGGAGCAGTACTTC
size: .
V: TRBV30
D: TRBD1
J: TRBJ2-7

CDR3: CASSDSLGLHGYTF
DNA: TGTGCCAGCAGTGACTCCTTGGGACTTCATGGCTACACCTTC
size: once
V: TRBV6-4
D: .
J: TRBJ1-2

CDR3: CASSISPTGQGEAFF
DNA: TGTGCCAGTAGTATATCCCCGACAGGGCAGGGTGAAGCTTTCTTT
size: .
V: TRBV19
D: TRBD1
J: TRBJ1-1

CDR3: CASSAPGRGGGTEAFF
DNA: TGTGCCAGCAGTGCACCGGGGAGGGGGGGAGGAACTGAAGCTTTCTTT
size: few
V: TRBV2
D: .
J: TRBJ1-1

CDR3: CASSQWRAGGTYEQYF
DNA: TGTGCCAGCAGCCAATGGAGGGCGGGGGGTACATACGAGCAGTACTTC
size: once
V: TRBV14
D: TRBD2
J: TRBJ2-7

CDR3: CASTGENQPQHF
DNA: TGTGCCAGTACAGGGGAAAATCAGCCCCAGCATTTT
size: .
V: TRBV19
D: .
J: TRBJ1-5

CDR3: CASSPHRDRVGELFF
DNA: TGTGCCAGTAGTCCCCACCGAGACAGGGTTGGGGAGCTGTTTTTT
size: .
V: TRBV19
D: TRBD1
J: TRBJ2-2

CDR3: CASSAPGQATDTQYF
DNA: TGCGCCAGCAGCGCCCCGGGACAGGCCACAGATACGCAGTATTTT
size: .
V: TRBV5-1
D: TRBD1
J: TRBJ2-3

CDR3: CASSFLAGTYNEQFF
DNA: TGTGCCAGCAGTTTCCTAGCGGGCACCTACAATGAGCAGTTCTTC
size: .
V: TRBV11-2
D: TRBD2
J: TRBJ2-1

CDR3: CASSGGGAGPQHF
DNA: TGTGCCAGCAGTGGAGGGGGAGCTGGGCCCCAGCATTTT
size: .
V: TRBV2
D: .
J: TRBJ1-5

CDR3: CAISDEQGIQPQHF
DNA: TGTGCCATCAGTGATGAACAGGGGATACAGCCCCAGCATTTT
size: once
V: TRBV10-3
D: TRBD1
J: TRBJ1-5

CDR3: CASSITAGPYNEQFF
DNA: TGTGCCAGTAGTATAACGGCGGGGCCTTACAATGAGCAGTTCTTC
size: .
V: TRBV19
D: .
J: TRBJ2-1

CDR3: CSDGGSLLGRRAKNIQYF
DNA: TGCAGTGACGGGGGGTCCCTCTTAGGACGCCGGGCCAAAAACATTCAGTACTTC
size: .
V: TRBV29-1
D: TRBD2
J: TRBJ2-4

CDR3: CASSPGTGGSAAGNTIYF
DNA: TGTGCCAGCTCACCGGGGACAGGGGGCTCTGCTGCTGGAAACACCATATATTTT
size: .
V: TRBV18
D: TRBD1
J: TRBJ1-3

CDR3: CASSPTGVQETQYF
DNA: TGCGCCAGCAGCCCGACAGGGGTCCAAGAGACCCAGTACTTC
size: .
V: TRBV5-1
D: TRBD1
J: TRBJ2-5

CDR3: CASSEYLEHYTF
DNA: TGTGCCAGCAGTGAATATCTGGAGCACTACACCTTC
size: .
V: TRBV25-1
D: .
J: TRBJ1-2

CDR3: CASSHRGSEQYF
DNA: TGTGCCAGCAGTCACAGGGGCTCGGAGCAGTACTTC
size: .
V: TRBV6-5
D: TRBD1
J: TRBJ2-7

CDR3: CASSLAHLSSYNEQFF
DNA: TGTGCCAGCAGCTTGGCCCATCTGAGCTCCTACAATGAGCAGTTCTTC
size: .
V: TRBV5-8
D: .
J: TRBJ2-1

CDR3: CASTGQHQPQHF
DNA: TGTGCCAGCACGGGACAGCACCAGCCCCAGCATTTT
size: .
V: TRBV28
D: TRBD1
J: TRBJ1-5

CDR3: CASDQGSEQYF
DNA: TGTGCCAGCGACCAGGGATCCGAGCAGTACTTC
size: .
V: TRBV11-1
D: .
J: TRBJ2-7

CDR3: CASPRDRGTRETQYF
DNA: TGCGCCAGCCCCCGGGACAGGGGGACGCGAGAGACCCAGTACTTC
size: .
V: TRBV23-1
D: TRBD1
J: TRBJ2-5

CDR3: CASSAALGFEETQYF
DNA: TGTGCCAGCAGTGCCGCTCTAGGTTTCGAAGAGACCCAGTACTTC
size: .
V: TRBV2
D: .
J: TRBJ2-5

CDR3: CASSRDRGPSGDTF
DNA: TGTGCCAGCAGCAGGGACAGGGGGCCATCCGGCGACACCTTC
size: .
V: TRBV5-4
D: TRBD1
J: TRBJ1-2

CDR3: CASSPRGRDTDTQYF
DNA: TGTGCCAGCAGCCCCCGGGGTAGAGACACAGATACGCAGTATTTT
size: .
V: TRBV7-2
D: .
J: TRBJ2-3

CDR3: CASSLGGHGYTF
DNA: TGTGCCAGCAGCCTGGGGGGGCATGGCTACACCTTC
size: .
V: TRBV7-2
D: .
J: TRBJ1-2

CDR3: CASTTANEQFF
DNA: TGTGCCAGCACCACTGCCAATGAGCAGTTCTTC
size: .
V: TRBV6-1
D: .
J: TRBJ2-1

CDR3: CASSTLSSQFRYEQYF
DNA: TGTGCCAGCAGCACCCTCTCCAGTCAGTTCCGATACGAGCAGTACTTC
size: .
V: TRBV7-8
D: .
J: TRBJ2-7